These T cell receptor beta chains were read from a single sample in a study of T-cell reconstitution after alpha-beta-depleted transplantation in children. Each CDR3 protein is one row after TCRdb ran MiXCR on the PCR reads. The table includes hundreds of thousands of distinct CDR3 sequences, around 17% detected once. The sequencing here drew on PBMCs from the stem cell graft donor, taken from the stem cell graft. Receptor source: a human donor who donated a stem cell graft to a child with acute lymphoblastic leukemia. Both conserved end residues are part of each CDR3. D genes are given only for firm matches. Expanded clones get a size class; other rows say once, few or many, or leave the size out.

len: 13; d_gene: -; abundance: -; v_gene: TRBV19; j_gene: TRBJ2-5; CDR3nt: TGTGCCAGTAGTATCGTCCACCAAGAGACCCAGTACTTC; CDR3aa: CASSIVHQETQYF
len: 15; d_gene: TRBD2; abundance: -; v_gene: TRBV20-1; j_gene: TRBJ2-1; CDR3nt: TGCAGTGCTCCTGAACTAGCGGGAGTATGGGATGAGCAGTTCTTC; CDR3aa: CSAPELAGVWDEQFF
len: 15; d_gene: -; abundance: once; v_gene: TRBV3-1; j_gene: TRBJ1-2; CDR3nt: TGTGCCAGCAGCCAAGGGGACCGGGCCACTACTGGCTACACCTTC; CDR3aa: CASSQGDRATTGYTF
len: 15; d_gene: TRBD1; abundance: few; v_gene: TRBV24-1; j_gene: TRBJ2-3; CDR3nt: TGTGCCACCAGTGATTCAGACAGGGGCACAGATACGCAGTATTTT; CDR3aa: CATSDSDRGTDTQYF
len: 15; d_gene: -; abundance: -; v_gene: TRBV10-2; j_gene: TRBJ1-5; CDR3nt: TGCGCCAGCAGTGAGTCTTCGGCTAGCAATCAGCCCCAGCATTTT; CDR3aa: CASSESSASNQPQHF
len: 15; d_gene: TRBD1; abundance: few; v_gene: TRBV12-3/TRBV12-4; j_gene: TRBJ2-3; CDR3nt: TGTGCCAGCAGTCTTACAGGGGGCGCAGGAGATACGCAGTATTTT; CDR3aa: CASSLTGGAGDTQYF
len: 15; d_gene: -; abundance: few; v_gene: TRBV7-3; j_gene: TRBJ2-3; CDR3nt: TGTGCCAGCAGCTTTGGACCCTCGAGGACGGATACGCAGTATTTT; CDR3aa: CASSFGPSRTDTQYF
len: 14; d_gene: TRBD1; abundance: many; v_gene: TRBV5-1; j_gene: TRBJ2-5; CDR3nt: TGCGCCAGCAGTTATACAGGGGGACAAGAGACCCAGTACTTC; CDR3aa: CASSYTGGQETQYF
len: 16; d_gene: TRBD2; abundance: -; v_gene: TRBV4-1; j_gene: TRBJ2-3; CDR3nt: TGCGCCAGCAGCCCAGATAGCGGGGCCCGCACAGATACGCAGTATTTT; CDR3aa: CASSPDSGARTDTQYF
len: 16; d_gene: -; abundance: -; v_gene: TRBV7-3; j_gene: TRBJ1-5; CDR3nt: TGTGCCAGCAGCTTACAAAATTTCATTAGGTTCCAGCCCCAGCATTTT; CDR3aa: CASSLQNFIRFQPQHF
len: 16; d_gene: -; abundance: few; v_gene: TRBV4-1; j_gene: TRBJ2-3; CDR3nt: TGCGCCAGCAGCCTAAAAGGGGGGACCCCCACAGATACGCAGTATTTT; CDR3aa: CASSLKGGTPTDTQYF
len: 14; d_gene: -; abundance: few; v_gene: TRBV9; j_gene: TRBJ2-5; CDR3nt: TGTGCCAGCAGCGTTCAGGGTTGGCAAGAGACCCAGTACTTC; CDR3aa: CASSVQGWQETQYF